This T cell receptor beta chain was sequenced for a study of regulatory T cells in long-lasting Graves disease. Study background: Antithyroid drugs had been taken by newly diagnosed Graves' patients for under 3 months. General study points: Newly diagnosed Graves' patients exceeded persistent ones in TCR diversity.

With iRepertoire HTBI primers and Arm-PCR of CDR3 regions, TCR beta libraries were built. One entry per CDR3 protein results from TCRdb running MiXCR on the multiplex PCR reads. The table includes about 300,000 distinct CDR3 sequences, over 15% detected once. V lost 1 base, J lost 8 bases, and 2 bases stayed unmatched. The V gene's germline CDR1 is SEHNR and CDR2 FQNEAQ (reference sequence). The CDR3 is 13 amino acids. Sample time point: newly diagnosed GD, antithyroid drugs for less than 3 months. Generation of the TCR library employed RNA extracted from PBMCs. A word on this clonotype: Its antigen is currently unknown.

This TCR came from a female donor with Graves disease. The chain couples TRBV7-9 to TRBJ2-1; 7 bases line up with TRBD2. The material was peripheral blood mononuclear cells (PBMCs), obtained at new diagnosis, from a patient treated with antithyroid drugs. The CDR3 spells CASSLGGSHEQFF. The CDR3 DNA sequence: TGTGCCAGCAGCTTAGGCGGGAGCCATGAGCAGTTCTTC. The entire variable domain, with the rest obtained from reference TRBV7-9 and TRBJ2-1, is as follows: DTGVSQNPRHKITKRGQNVTFRCDPISEHNRLYWYRQTLGQGPEFLTYFQNEAQLEKSRLLSDRFSAERPKGSFSTLEIQRTEQGDSAMYLCASSLGGSHEQFFGPGTRLTVL.